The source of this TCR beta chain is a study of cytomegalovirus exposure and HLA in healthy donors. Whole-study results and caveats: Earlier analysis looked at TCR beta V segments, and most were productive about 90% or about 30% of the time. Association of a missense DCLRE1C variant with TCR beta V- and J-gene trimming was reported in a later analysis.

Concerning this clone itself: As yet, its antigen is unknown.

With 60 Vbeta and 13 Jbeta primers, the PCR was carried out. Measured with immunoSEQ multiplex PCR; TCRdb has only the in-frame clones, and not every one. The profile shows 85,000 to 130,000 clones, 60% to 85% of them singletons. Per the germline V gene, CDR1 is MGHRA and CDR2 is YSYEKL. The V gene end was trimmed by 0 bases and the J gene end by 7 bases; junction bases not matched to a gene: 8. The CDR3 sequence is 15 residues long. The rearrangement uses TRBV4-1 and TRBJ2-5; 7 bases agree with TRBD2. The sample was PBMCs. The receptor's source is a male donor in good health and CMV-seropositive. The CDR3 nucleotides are TGCGCCAGCAGCCAAGACTGGTTCCGGGGGGTGACCCAGTACTTC. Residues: CASSQDWFRGVTQYF.